The sequence of this T cell receptor beta chain was determined in a study of cytomegalovirus exposure and HLA in healthy donors. This clone was seen only a few times. PCR primers comprised 60 Vbeta and 13 Jbeta primers. Using immunoSEQ multiplex PCR, the repertoire was profiled, and TCRdb retains in-frame clones only, with some absent. The sample contains around 160,000 clones, roughly 77% of which appear only once. The origin of this receptor is a middle-aged woman in good health and CMV-seropositive. Sequenced: PBMCs.

The CDR3 DNA follows: TGTGCCAGCTCCCTGCGACCTCCGGGACAGGGTACTAATCAGCCCCAGCATTTT. Residues: CASSLRPPGQGTNQPQHF. The chain uses TRBV27 and TRBJ1-5; 9 nucleotides agree with TRBD1. With 8 bases clipped from V and 4 bases from J, the junction kept 18 bases outside the gene matches. The CDR3 is 18 amino acids. Per the germline V gene, CDR1 is MNHEY and CDR2 is SMNVEV (reference sequence).